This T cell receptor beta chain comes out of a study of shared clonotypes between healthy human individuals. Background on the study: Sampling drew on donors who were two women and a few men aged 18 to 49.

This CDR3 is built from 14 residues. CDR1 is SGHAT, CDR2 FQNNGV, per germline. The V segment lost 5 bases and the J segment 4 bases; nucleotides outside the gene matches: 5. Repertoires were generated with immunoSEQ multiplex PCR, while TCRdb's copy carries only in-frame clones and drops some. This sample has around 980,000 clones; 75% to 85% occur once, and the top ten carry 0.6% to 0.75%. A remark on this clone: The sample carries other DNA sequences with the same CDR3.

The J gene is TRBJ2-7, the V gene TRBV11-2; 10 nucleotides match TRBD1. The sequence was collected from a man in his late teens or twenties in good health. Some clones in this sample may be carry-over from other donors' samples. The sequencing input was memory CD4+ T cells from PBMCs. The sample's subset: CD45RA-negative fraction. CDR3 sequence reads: CASSPGTGAYEQYF. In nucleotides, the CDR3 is TGTGCCAGCAGCCCCGGGACAGGGGCGTACGAGCAGTACTTC. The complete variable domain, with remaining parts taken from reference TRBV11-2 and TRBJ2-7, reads EAGVAQSPRYKIIEKRQSVAFWCNPISGHATLYWYQQILGQGPKLLIQFQNNGVVDDSQLPKDRFSAERLKGVDSTLKIQPAKLEDSAVYLCASSPGTGAYEQYFGPGTRLTVT.